This T cell receptor beta chain was observed in a study of blood T cells in healthy people across ages. This clonotype was found a few times. V shed 3 bases and J 5 bases; nucleotides not matched to a gene: 7. This CDR3 region has 15 residues. Germline V gives CDR1 SGHTA, CDR2 FQGNSA. Donors were healthy Caucasian individuals from Russia aged about 6 to 90. It was with a sample-barcoded 5' primer and a J-beta primer mix that a second PCR of roughly 6 to 12 cycles was run. TCRdb itself ran the 5' RACE reads through MiXCR, one entry per CDR3 protein. The sample records 1.4 million to 1.5 million distinct CDR3 sequences, around two fifths being singletons.

The TCR comes from a woman aged 18-35 years in good health. Sequenced sample: blood. The chain employs TRBV7-2 and TRBJ2-7; TRBD1 matches 10 bases. The CDR3 loop is CASSFTGTGADEQYF. In nucleotides, the CDR3 is TGTGCCAGCAGCTTCACCGGGACAGGGGCCGACGAGCAGTACTTC.